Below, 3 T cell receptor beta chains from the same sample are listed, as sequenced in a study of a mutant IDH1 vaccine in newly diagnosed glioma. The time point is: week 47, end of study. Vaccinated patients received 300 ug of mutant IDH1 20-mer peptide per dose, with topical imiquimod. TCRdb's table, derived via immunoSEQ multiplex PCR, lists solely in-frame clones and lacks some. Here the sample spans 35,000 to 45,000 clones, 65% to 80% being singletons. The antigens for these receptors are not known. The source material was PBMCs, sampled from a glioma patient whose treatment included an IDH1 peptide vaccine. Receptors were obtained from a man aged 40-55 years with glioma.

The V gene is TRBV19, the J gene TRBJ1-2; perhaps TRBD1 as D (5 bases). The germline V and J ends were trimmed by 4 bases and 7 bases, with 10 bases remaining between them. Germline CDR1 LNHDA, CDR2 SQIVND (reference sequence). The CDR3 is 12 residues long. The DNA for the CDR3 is TGTGCCAGTAGTACACAGGTACCTGGCTACACCTTC. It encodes CASSTQVPGYTF.

CDR3 nucleotides: TGTGCCATCAGTGAGTCGGTCGTTCCCTACGAGCAGTACGTC. Protein sequence: CAISESVVPYEQYV. This chain uses TRBV10-3 with TRBJ2-7, with unresolved D. Germline V gene lookup returns CDR1 ENHRY and CDR2 SYGVKD. The CDR3 is made up of 14 amino acids. V lost 0 bases and J 2 bases, leaving 8 bases between the germline ends.

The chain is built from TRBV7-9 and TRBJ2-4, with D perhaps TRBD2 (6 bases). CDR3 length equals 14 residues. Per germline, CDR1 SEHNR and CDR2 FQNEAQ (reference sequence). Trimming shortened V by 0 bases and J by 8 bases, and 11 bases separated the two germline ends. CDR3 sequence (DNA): TGTGCCAGCAGCTTAGCGTGGGAGGATGACATTCAGTACTTC. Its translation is CASSLAWEDDIQYF.